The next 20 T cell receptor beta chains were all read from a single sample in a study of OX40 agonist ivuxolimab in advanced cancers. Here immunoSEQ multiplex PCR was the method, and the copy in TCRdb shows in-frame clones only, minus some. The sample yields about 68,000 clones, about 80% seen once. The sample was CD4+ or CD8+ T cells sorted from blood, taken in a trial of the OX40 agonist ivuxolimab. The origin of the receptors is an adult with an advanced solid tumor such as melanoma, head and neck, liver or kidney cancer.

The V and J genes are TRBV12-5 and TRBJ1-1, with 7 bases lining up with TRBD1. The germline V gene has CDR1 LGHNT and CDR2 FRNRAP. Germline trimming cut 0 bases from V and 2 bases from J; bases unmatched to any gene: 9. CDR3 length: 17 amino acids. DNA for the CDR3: TGTGCTAGTGGTTTGGTCGTCGACCGGGACAGCAACACTGAAGCTTTCTTT. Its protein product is CASGLVVDRDSNTEAFF.

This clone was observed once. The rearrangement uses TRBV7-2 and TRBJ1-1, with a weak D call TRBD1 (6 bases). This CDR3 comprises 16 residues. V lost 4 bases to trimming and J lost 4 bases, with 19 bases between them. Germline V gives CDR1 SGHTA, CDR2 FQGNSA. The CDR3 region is CASSYSGFGGGTEAFF. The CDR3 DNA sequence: TGTGCCAGCAGCTACTCAGGATTCGGGGGCGGCACTGAAGCTTTCTTT.

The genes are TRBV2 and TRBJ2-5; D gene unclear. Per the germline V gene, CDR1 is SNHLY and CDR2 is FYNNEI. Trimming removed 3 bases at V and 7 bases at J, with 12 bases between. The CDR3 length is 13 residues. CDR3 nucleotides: TGTGCCAGCAGTGACTACATGGGTTCGACCCAGTACTTC. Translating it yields CASSDYMGSTQYF.

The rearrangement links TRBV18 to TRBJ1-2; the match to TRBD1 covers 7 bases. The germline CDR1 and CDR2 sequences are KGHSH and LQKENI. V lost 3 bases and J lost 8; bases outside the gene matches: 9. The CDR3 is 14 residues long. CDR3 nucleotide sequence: TGTGCCAGCTCACCCTTGGACAGGCGAAACGGCTACACCTTC. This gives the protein CASSPLDRRNGYTF.

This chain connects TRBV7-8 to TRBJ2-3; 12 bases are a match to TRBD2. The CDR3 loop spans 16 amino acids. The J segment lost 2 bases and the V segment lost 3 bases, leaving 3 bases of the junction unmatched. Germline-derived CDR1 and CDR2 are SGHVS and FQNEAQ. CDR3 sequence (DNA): TGTGCCAGCAGCTTCCGACTAGCGGGGGCCACAGATACGCAGTATTTT. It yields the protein CASSFRLAGATDTQYF.

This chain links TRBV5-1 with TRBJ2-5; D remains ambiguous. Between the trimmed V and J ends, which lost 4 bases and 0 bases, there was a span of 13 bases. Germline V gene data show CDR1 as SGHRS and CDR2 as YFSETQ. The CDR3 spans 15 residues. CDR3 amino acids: CASSRTPEYQETQYF. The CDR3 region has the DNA TGCGCCAGCAGCCGAACTCCAGAGTACCAAGAGACCCAGTACTTC. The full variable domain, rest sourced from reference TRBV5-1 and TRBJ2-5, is KAGVTQTPRYLIKTRGQQVTLSCSPISGHRSVSWYQQTPGQGLQFLFEYFSETQRNKGNFPGRFSGRQFSNSRSEMNVSTLELGDSALYLCASSRTPEYQETQYFGPGTRLLVL.

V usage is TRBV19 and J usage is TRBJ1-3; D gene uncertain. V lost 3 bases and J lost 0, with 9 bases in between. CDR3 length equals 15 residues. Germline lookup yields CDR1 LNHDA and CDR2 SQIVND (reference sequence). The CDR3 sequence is CASSIPGRSGNTIYF. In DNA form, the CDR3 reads TGTGCCAGTAGTATTCCAGGCCGCTCTGGAAACACCATATATTTT.

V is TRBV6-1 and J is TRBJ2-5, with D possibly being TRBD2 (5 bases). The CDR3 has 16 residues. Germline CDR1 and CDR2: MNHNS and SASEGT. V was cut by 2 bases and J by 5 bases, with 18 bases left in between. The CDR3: CASSESMAAKRETQYF. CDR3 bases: TGTGCCAGCAGTGAATCTATGGCGGCCAAGCGGGAGACCCAGTACTTC.

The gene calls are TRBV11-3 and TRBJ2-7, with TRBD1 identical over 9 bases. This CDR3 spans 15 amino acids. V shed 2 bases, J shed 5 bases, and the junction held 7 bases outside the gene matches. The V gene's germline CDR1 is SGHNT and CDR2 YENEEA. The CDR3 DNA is TGTGCCAGCAGCTTACCGGGACAGGGAGGCCACGAGCAGTACTTC. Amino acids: CASSLPGQGGHEQYF.

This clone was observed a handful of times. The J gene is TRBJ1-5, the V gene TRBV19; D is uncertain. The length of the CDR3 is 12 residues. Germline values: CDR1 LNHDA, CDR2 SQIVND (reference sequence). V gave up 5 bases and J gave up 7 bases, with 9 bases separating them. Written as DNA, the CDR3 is TGTGCCAGTAGTGAACAGCTCCAGCCCCAGCATTTT. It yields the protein CASSEQLQPQHF.

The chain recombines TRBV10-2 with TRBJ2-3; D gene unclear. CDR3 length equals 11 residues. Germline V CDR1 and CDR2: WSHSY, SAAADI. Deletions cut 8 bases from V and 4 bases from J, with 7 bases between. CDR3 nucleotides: TGCGCCAGCTACATGGCAGATACGCAGTATTTT. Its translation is CASYMADTQYF.

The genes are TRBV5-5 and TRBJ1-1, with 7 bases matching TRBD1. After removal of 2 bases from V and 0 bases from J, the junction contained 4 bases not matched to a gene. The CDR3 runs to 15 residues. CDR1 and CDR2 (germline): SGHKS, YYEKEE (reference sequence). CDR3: CASSFATGMNTEAFF. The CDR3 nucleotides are TGTGCCAGCAGCTTCGCGACAGGGATGAACACTGAAGCTTTCTTT.

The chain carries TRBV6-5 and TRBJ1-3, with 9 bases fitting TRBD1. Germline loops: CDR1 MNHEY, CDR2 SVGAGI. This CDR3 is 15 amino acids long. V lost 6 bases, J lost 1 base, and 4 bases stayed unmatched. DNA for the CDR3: TGTGCCAGCAGCCCCGACAGGGGGTCTGGAAACACCATATATTTT. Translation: CASSPDRGSGNTIYF.

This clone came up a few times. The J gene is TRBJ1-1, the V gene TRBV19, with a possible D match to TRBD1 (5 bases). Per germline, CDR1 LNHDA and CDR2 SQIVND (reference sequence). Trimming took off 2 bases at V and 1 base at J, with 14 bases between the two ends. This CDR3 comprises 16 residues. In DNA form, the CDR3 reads TGTGCCAGTAGTATATGGGGGTCGCCGGGGAACACTGAAGCTTTCTTT. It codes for CASSIWGSPGNTEAFF.

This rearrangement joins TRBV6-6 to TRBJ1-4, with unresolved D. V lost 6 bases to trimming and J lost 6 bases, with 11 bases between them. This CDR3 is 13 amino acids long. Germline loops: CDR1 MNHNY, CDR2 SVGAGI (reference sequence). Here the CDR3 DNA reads TGTGCCAGCAGCCTTAACAGAGATGAAAAACTGTTTTTT. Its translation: CASSLNRDEKLFF.

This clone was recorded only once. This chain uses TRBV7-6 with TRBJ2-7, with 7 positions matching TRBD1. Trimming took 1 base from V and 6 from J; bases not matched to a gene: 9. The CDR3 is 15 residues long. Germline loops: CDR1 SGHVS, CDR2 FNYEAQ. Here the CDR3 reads CASSLDRTGGIEQYF. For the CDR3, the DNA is TGTGCCAGCAGCTTAGATCGGACAGGCGGAATCGAGCAGTACTTC. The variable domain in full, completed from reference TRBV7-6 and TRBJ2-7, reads GAGVSQSPRYKVTKRGQDVALRCDPISGHVSLYWYRQALGQGPEFLTYFNYEAQQDKSGLPNDRFSAERPEGSISTLTIQRTEQRDSAMYRCASSLDRTGGIEQYFGPGTRLTVT.

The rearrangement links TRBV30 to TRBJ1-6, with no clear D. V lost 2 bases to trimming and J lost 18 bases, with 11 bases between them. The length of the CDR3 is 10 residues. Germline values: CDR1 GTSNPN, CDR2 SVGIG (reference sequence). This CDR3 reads CAWSRDGSHF. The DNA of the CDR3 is TGTGCCTGGAGTCGCGACGGGTCCCACTTT.

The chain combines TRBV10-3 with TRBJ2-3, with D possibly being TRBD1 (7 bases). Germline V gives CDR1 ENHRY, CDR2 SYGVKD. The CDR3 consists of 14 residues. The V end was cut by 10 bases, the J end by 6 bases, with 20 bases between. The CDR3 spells CATTEGAGMDTQYF. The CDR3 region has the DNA TGTGCCACTACCGAGGGGGCGGGGATGGATACGCAGTATTTT.

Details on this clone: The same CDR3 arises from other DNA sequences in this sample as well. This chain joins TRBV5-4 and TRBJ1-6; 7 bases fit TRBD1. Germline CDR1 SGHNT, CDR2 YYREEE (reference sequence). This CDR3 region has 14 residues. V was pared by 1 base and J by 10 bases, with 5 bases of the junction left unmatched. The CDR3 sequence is CASSLRQGASPLHF. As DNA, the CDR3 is TGTGCCAGCAGCTTGAGACAGGGTGCGTCACCCCTCCACTTT.

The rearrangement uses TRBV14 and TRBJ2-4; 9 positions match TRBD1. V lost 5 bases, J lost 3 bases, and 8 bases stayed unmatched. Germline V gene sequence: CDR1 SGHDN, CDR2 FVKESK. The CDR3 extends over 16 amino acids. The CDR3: CASSSRDRVGKNIQYF. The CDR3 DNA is TGTGCCAGCAGCTCCCGGGACAGGGTTGGCAAAAACATTCAGTACTTC.